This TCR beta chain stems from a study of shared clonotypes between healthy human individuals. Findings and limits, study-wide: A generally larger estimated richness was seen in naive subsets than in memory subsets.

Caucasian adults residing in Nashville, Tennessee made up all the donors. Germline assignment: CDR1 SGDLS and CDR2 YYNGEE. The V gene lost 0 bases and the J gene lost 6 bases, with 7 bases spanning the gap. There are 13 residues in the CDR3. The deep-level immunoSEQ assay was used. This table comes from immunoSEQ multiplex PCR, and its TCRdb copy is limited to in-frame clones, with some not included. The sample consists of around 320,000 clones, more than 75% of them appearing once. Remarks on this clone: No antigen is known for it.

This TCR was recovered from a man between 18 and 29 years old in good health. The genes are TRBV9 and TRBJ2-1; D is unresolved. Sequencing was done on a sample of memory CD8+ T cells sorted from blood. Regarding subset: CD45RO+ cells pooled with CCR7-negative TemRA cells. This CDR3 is CASSVDDGNEQFF. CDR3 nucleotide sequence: TGTGCCAGCAGCGTAGACGACGGCAATGAGCAGTTCTTC.